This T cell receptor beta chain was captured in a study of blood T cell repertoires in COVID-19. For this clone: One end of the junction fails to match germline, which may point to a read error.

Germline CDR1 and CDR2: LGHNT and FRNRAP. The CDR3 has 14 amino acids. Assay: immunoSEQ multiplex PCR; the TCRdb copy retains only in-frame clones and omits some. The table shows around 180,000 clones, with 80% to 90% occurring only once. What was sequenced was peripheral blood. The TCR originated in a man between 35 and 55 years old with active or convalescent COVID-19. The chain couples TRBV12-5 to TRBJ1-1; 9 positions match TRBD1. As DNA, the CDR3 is TGTGCTAGTGGTACCGGGACAGGGAACGCTGAAGCTTTCTTT. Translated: CASGTGTGNAEAFF.